The entry below gives a single T cell receptor beta chain sequence along with its context. The method was immunoSEQ multiplex PCR; TCRdb's version includes in-frame clones alone and lacks a portion of them. The sample includes more than 40,000 clones, roughly 85% of them seen just once. The sample belongs to a study of blood T cell repertoires in COVID-19. Trimming removed 5 bases from V and 7 bases from J, with 6 bases in between. There are 11 residues in the CDR3. The germline gives CDR1 LNHDA, CDR2 SQIVND (reference sequence). This chain uses TRBV19 with TRBJ1-5; no clear D gene. Sequenced input: peripheral blood. The sequence came from a woman aged 80 or older with acute or convalescent COVID-19. The CDR3 coding sequence is TGTGCCAGTAGTGAGGGACAGCCCCAGCATTTT. Translated: CASSEGQPQHF.